The clone carrying this TCR beta chain has only one observation. Antigen: not known. This sample was included in a study of T cell responses to AZD1222 COVID-19 vaccine. Overall study results and limits: Clonal diversity was possibly underestimated, and white British individuals and females predominated among donors. Across the whole spike, CD4 TCRs peaked at regions 160-218 and 743-854. Only five or six individuals given AZD1222 were seropositive at baseline. Receipt of two AZD1222 doses was followed by a rise in Spike-specific TCR breadth and depth.

Clones were read by immunoSEQ multiplex PCR, and TCRdb kept only the in-frame ones, dropping some. The profile covers over 150,000 clones, with approximately 90% appearing a single time and approximately 3% taken by the ten largest. The receptor's source is an adult in good health. Sequenced material: peripheral blood, taken on day 0 of AZD1222 vaccination.

DNA for the CDR3: TGTGCCAGCAGCCCCGAGCGGGAGACCACAGATACGCAGTATTTT. Translating it yields CASSPERETTDTQYF. The V gene is TRBV9, the J gene TRBJ2-3, with 8 nucleotides matching TRBD2. This CDR3 comprises 15 residues. Germline CDR1 and CDR2: SGDLS and YYNGEE. The V and J ends lost 4 bases and 2 bases, in that order; junction bases with no gene match: 6. Variable domain in full (rest from reference TRBV9 and TRBJ2-3): DSGVTQTPKHLITATGQRVTLRCSPRSGDLSVYWYQQSLDQGLQFLIQYYNGEERAKGNILERFSAQQFPDLHSELNLSSLELGDSALYFCASSPERETTDTQYFGPGTRLTVL.